These 21 T cell receptor beta chains came from one sample sequenced in a study of cytomegalovirus exposure and HLA in healthy donors. Researchers ran the PCR with 60 Vbeta and 13 Jbeta primers. Here immunoSEQ multiplex PCR was the method, and the copy in TCRdb shows in-frame clones only, minus some. The sample contains around 76,000 clones, about 78% of which appear only once. The specimen was PBMCs. All receptors come from a man aged 40-55 years in good health and CMV-seronegative.

The chain uses TRBV18 and TRBJ1-2; no firm D call. CDR3 length: 13 residues. V was trimmed by 0 bases and J by 8 bases, leaving 10 bases between them. Germline loops: CDR1 KGHSH, CDR2 LQKENI. The CDR3 coding sequence is TGTGCCAGCTCACCACCCCCGCCCGGGGGCTACACCTTC. This gives the protein CASSPPPPGGYTF.

Remarks on this clone: A read error may produce the germline difference seen at one junction end. V usage is TRBV7-9 and J usage is TRBJ1-1, with D unresolved. Per the germline V gene, CDR1 is SEHNR and CDR2 is FQNEAQ (reference sequence). The CDR3 totals 14 residues. The CDR3 sequence: CSSSLPPQSTEAFF. CDR3 nucleotide sequence: TGTTCCAGCAGCTTACCCCCGCAGTCCACTGAAGCTTTCTTT.

Only a few counts were recorded for this clone. This chain links TRBV15 with TRBJ2-1, with 8 bases aligning to TRBD1. The J segment lost 7 bases and the V segment lost 1 base, leaving 9 bases of the junction unmatched. The CDR3 has 16 residues. Germline CDR1 is LNHNV and CDR2 is YYDKDF (reference sequence). The DNA for the CDR3 is TGTGCCACCAGCAGAGTGGTTGGACAGGGAGGAAATGAGCAGTTCTTC. Protein: CATSRVVGQGGNEQFF.

The V gene is TRBV10-3, the J gene TRBJ1-3; 7 positions agree with TRBD1. CDR3 length: 14 residues. The germline V gene has CDR1 ENHRY and CDR2 SYGVKD. Trimming cost V 7 bases and J 3 bases; bases outside gene matches: 6. The chain's CDR3 is CAITQTGDGNTIYF. In nucleotides, the CDR3 is TGTGCCATCACCCAAACAGGGGATGGAAACACCATATATTTT.

V gene TRBV10-3 combines with J gene TRBJ1-4; D may be TRBD1 (5 bases). The V gene lost 6 bases and the J gene lost 2 bases, with 7 bases spanning the gap. Germline CDR1 reads ENHRY; CDR2 reads SYGVKD. There are 13 residues in the CDR3. The DNA of the CDR3 is TGTGCCATCAGAGACAGTACTAATGAAAAACTGTTTTTT. This translates into CAIRDSTNEKLFF.

This chain links TRBV28 with TRBJ2-1, with 12 bases matching TRBD2. The V and J ends lost 6 bases and 9 bases, in that order; junction bases with no gene match: 15. The germline gives CDR1 MDHEN, CDR2 SYDVKM. CDR3 size: 17 residues. As DNA, the CDR3 is TGTGCCAGCAGCCTTGTCAGCGCTAGCGGGAGGGCGGGTGAGCAGTTCTTC. Translating it yields CASSLVSASGRAGEQFF.

The chain couples TRBV9 to TRBJ2-7; TRBD1 matches 7 bases. Trimming at V came to 4 bases and at J to 0 bases, leaving 10 bases not matched to a gene. Germline lookup yields CDR1 SGDLS and CDR2 YYNGEE. There are 16 residues in the CDR3. The CDR3 coding sequence is TGTGCCAGCAGCCCGAGACAGGGATGGGGCTCCTACGAGCAGTACTTC. As protein: CASSPRQGWGSYEQYF.

The rearrangement joins TRBV5-1 to TRBJ2-5; 9 nucleotides line up with TRBD2. The CDR3 is 15 residues long. V shed 4 bases, J shed 5 bases, and the junction held 9 bases outside the gene matches. Germline CDR1 and CDR2: SGHRS and YFSETQ. The CDR3 here is CASSLIAGAGETQYF. The CDR3 nucleotides are TGCGCCAGCAGCCTTATAGCGGGAGCAGGTGAGACCCAGTACTTC.

V gene TRBV19 combines with J gene TRBJ2-3; TRBD2 matches 7 bases. The V and J ends lost 3 bases and 4 bases, in that order; junction bases with no gene match: 10. Germline lookup yields CDR1 LNHDA and CDR2 SQIVND (reference sequence). The CDR3 is 16 amino acids. Here the CDR3 DNA reads TGTGCCAGTAGTATCTATGGGGCGGGAGAAGCAGATACGCAGTATTTT. Its translation: CASSIYGAGEADTQYF.

CDR3 in DNA: TGTGCCAGCAGCGTAGGGAGGGGTGTTTACAATGAGCAGTTCTTC. It specifies CASSVGRGVYNEQFF. The gene calls are TRBV9 and TRBJ2-1; TRBD2 is a possible D gene (6 bases). This CDR3 has 15 amino acids. The germline V and J ends were trimmed by 0 bases and 4 bases, with 11 bases remaining between them. Germline CDR1 and CDR2: SGDLS and YYNGEE.

The chain joins TRBV5-1 to TRBJ2-1; tentative D call: TRBD2 (5 bases). The CDR3 length is 11 residues. V was cut by 4 bases and J by 7 bases, with 6 bases left in between. Germline V gene sequence: CDR1 SGHRS, CDR2 YFSETQ. The CDR3 region is CASSRGNEQFF. In nucleotides, the CDR3 is TGCGCCAGCAGCCGGGGAAATGAGCAGTTCTTC.

CDR3 sequence (DNA): TGTGCCAGCAGTTTATCGTTCGGACAGGGGTCCGAGCAGTACTTC. Its translation is CASSLSFGQGSEQYF. The chain has TRBV27 and TRBJ2-7; the match to TRBD1 covers 9 bases. Looked up from germline, CDR1 is MNHEY and CDR2 is SMNVEV (reference sequence). This CDR3 is built from 15 residues. V lost 0 bases, J lost 6 bases, and 6 bases stayed unmatched.

As for this clone: This sample also contains other DNA sequences that code for the same CDR3. V and J are TRBV2 and TRBJ2-5, with TRBD1 matching 7 bases. This CDR3 contains 14 residues. The germline V gene has CDR1 SNHLY and CDR2 FYNNEI. After removal of 6 bases from V and 5 bases from J, the junction contained 9 bases not matched to a gene. CDR3 loop: CASSPFRQGETQYF. The CDR3 DNA reads TGTGCCAGCAGCCCGTTCCGACAGGGCGAGACCCAGTACTTC. Looking up the rest from reference TRBV2 and TRBJ2-5 gives the full variable domain: EPEVTQTPSHQVTQMGQEVILRCVPISNHLYFYWYRQILGQKVEFLVSFYNNEISEKSEIFDDQFSVERPDGSNFTLKIRSTKLEDSAMYFCASSPFRQGETQYFGPGTRLLVL.

This clone was seen a few times. The chain links TRBV5-1 to TRBJ1-4; the D is unclear. This CDR3 region has 16 residues. The V gene's germline CDR1 is SGHRS and CDR2 YFSETQ. The V end lost 0 bases, the J end lost 0 bases, and 9 bases lay between the germline ends. Here the CDR3 reads CASSLDPRSTNEKLFF. CDR3 nucleotide sequence: TGCGCCAGCAGCTTGGACCCCAGGTCAACTAATGAAAAACTGTTTTTT.

This chain connects TRBV19 to TRBJ2-1; 7 bases line up with TRBD1. The germline gives CDR1 LNHDA, CDR2 SQIVND (reference sequence). Trimming cost V 2 bases and J 3 bases; bases outside gene matches: 7. The CDR3 runs to 16 residues. CDR3 sequence reads: CASSIRQGLGYNEQFF. In DNA form, the CDR3 reads TGTGCCAGTAGTATAAGACAGGGTTTGGGCTACAATGAGCAGTTCTTC.

The V gene is TRBV19, the J gene TRBJ1-6; D remains ambiguous. The CDR3 spans 14 residues. CDR1 and CDR2 from the germline V gene are LNHDA and SQIVND (reference sequence). V was cut by 6 bases and J by 0 bases, with 6 bases left in between. The CDR3 DNA sequence: TGTGCCAGTAGCGAGAGCTCCTATAATTCACCCCTCCACTTT. This translates into CASSESSYNSPLHF.

The chain combines TRBV28 with TRBJ2-5; 8 bases are shared with TRBD1. CDR1 is MDHEN, CDR2 SYDVKM, per germline. Trimming took 7 bases from V and 5 from J; bases not matched to a gene: 9. The CDR3 is 14 residues long. The DNA for the CDR3 is TGTGCCAGCATCCCGGCAGGGGGCTGGGAGACCCAGTACTTC. This sequence encodes CASIPAGGWETQYF.

V gene TRBV4-2 combines with J gene TRBJ2-3, with TRBD2 as a possible D gene (5 bases). Germline CDR1 is LGHNA and CDR2 is YNFKEQ. The CDR3 consists of 15 residues. The germline V and J ends were trimmed by 0 bases and 2 bases, with 9 bases remaining between them. The CDR3 region has the DNA TGTGCCAGCAGCCAAGAGAGGACTCTCACAGATACGCAGTATTTT. Translation gives CASSQERTLTDTQYF.

The rearrangement links TRBV5-4 to TRBJ1-2, with a tentative D call TRBD1 (6 bases). The length of the CDR3 is 15 residues. Germline V gives CDR1 SGHNT, CDR2 YYREEE (reference sequence). The V gene lost 1 base and the J gene lost 6 bases, with 16 bases spanning the gap. Here the CDR3 DNA reads TGTGCCAGCAGCTTGACGGACAGCCCTAATCATGGCTACACCTTC. This sequence encodes CASSLTDSPNHGYTF.

CDR3 in amino acids: CASSSATSGSTNVLTF. In DNA form, the CDR3 reads TGTGCCAGCAGCTCCGCGACTAGCGGGAGTACCAACGTCCTGACTTTC. The chain has TRBV5-4 and TRBJ2-6, with 12 positions matching TRBD2. Trimming at V came to 3 bases and at J to 8 bases, leaving 6 bases not matched to a gene. The CDR3 has 16 amino acids. The germline gives CDR1 SGHNT, CDR2 YYREEE (reference sequence). Variable domain in full (rest from reference TRBV5-4 and TRBJ2-6): ETGVTQSPTHLIKTRGQQVTLRCSSQSGHNTVSWYQQALGQGPQFIFQYYREEENGRGNFPPRFSGLQFPNYSSELNVNALELDDSALYLCASSSATSGSTNVLTFGAGSRLTVL.

This chain uses TRBV11-2 with TRBJ2-5; no reliable D call. Gene TRBJ2-7 matches the end of the DNA better, so the J call may be wrong. This CDR3 has 14 residues. Germline V gene lookup returns CDR1 SGHAT and CDR2 FQNNGV. The CDR3 region has the DNA TGTGCCAGCAGCTTAGCTGAGGTGATCTACGAGCAGTACTTC. It encodes CASSLAEVIYEQYF.